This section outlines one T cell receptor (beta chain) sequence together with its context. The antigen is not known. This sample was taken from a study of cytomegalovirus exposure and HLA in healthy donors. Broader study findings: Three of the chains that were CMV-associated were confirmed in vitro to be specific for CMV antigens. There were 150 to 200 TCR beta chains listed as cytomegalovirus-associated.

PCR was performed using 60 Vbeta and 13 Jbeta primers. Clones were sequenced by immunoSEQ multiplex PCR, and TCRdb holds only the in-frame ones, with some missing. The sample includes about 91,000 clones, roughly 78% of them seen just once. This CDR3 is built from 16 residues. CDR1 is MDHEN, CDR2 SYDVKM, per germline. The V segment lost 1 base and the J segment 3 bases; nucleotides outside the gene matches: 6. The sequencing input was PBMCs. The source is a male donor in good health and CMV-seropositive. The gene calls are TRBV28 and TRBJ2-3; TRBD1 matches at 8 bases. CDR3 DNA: TGTGCCAGCAGTTTATTCCGAACAGGGGGGACAGATACGCAGTATTTT. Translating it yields CASSLFRTGGTDTQYF. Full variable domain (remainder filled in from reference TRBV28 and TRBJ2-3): DVKVTQSSRYLVKRTGEKVFLECVQDMDHENMFWYRQDPGLGLRLIYFSYDVKMKEKGDIPEGYSVSREKKERFSLILESASTNQTSMYLCASSLFRTGGTDTQYFGPGTRLTVL.